Listed below are T cell receptor beta chains from one sample, sequenced in a study of OX40 agonist ivuxolimab in advanced cancers. TCRdb keeps only in-frame clones here, not all; method: immunoSEQ multiplex PCR. The data show about 80,000 clones, with about 86% seen just once and roughly 2.1% held by the top ten. This sample comprised CD4+ or CD8+ T cells sorted from blood, obtained in a trial of the OX40 agonist ivuxolimab. Receptors originate from an adult with an advanced solid tumor such as melanoma, head and neck, liver or kidney cancer. The CDR3 runs from the conserved cysteine through the conserved F or W. Each record gives: V gene, clone size, D gene, CDR3 length, J gene, CDR3 protein, CDR3 DNA. The D gene is left open where the match is weak. Clone sizes are given selectively: once, few, many, or a class where the clone is expanded.

TRBV5-4	.	TRBD2	15	TRBJ2-1	CASSPRTSGGNEQFF	TGTGCCAGCAGCCCCCGGACTAGCGGGGGCAATGAGCAGTTCTTC
TRBV2	.	.	14	TRBJ1-5	CASSDRQVNQPQHF	TGTGCCAGCAGTGATAGGCAGGTTAATCAGCCCCAGCATTTT
TRBV19	many	TRBD1	15	TRBJ1-6	CASRRQGVESSPLHF	TGTGCCAGTAGGAGACAGGGCGTTGAAAGCTCACCCCTCCACTTT
TRBV19	once	.	13	TRBJ1-1	CASSIRGLGEAFF	TGTGCCAGTAGTATAAGGGGTTTGGGTGAAGCTTTCTTT
TRBV10-3	.	.	13	TRBJ1-4	CAIRGRVDEKLFF	TGTGCCATCAGGGGCAGGGTGGATGAAAAACTGTTTTTT
TRBV10-3	.	.	13	TRBJ1-1	CAISGTQGPEAFF	TGTGCCATCAGTGGTACACAGGGTCCTGAAGCTTTCTTT
TRBV14	.	.	16	TRBJ2-5	CASSQVNSRLRETQYF	TGTGCCAGCAGCCAAGTAAACAGCCGCCTTCGAGAGACCCAGTACTTC
TRBV7-3	few	.	16	TRBJ1-6	CASSLHGGTDNSPLHF	TGTGCCAGCAGCTTACACGGCGGGACCGATAATTCACCCCTCCACTTT
TRBV12-5	.	TRBD2	16	TRBJ2-1	CASGLKRGLVGNEQFF	TGTGCTAGTGGTTTAAAGAGGGGACTAGTGGGCAATGAGCAGTTCTTC
TRBV9	few	TRBD1	15	TRBJ2-1	CASSAGTGAYNEQFF	TGTGCCAGCAGCGCCGGGACAGGGGCCTACAATGAGCAGTTCTTC
TRBV19	.	.	13	TRBJ1-2	CASSIDIEDGYTF	TGTGCCAGTAGTATAGACATTGAGGATGGCTACACCTTC
TRBV5-4	.	TRBD1	16	TRBJ2-7	CASSQSDRGIPTSGNF	TGTGCCAGCAGTCAGTCGGACAGGGGAATACCTACGAGCGGAAACTTC
TRBV5-1	.	.	15	TRBJ1-4	CASSPLGATNEKLFF	TGCGCCAGCAGCCCCCTGGGGGCAACTAATGAAAAACTGTTTTTT
TRBV4-1	.	TRBD1	17	TRBJ2-3	CASKNLRQGLSTDTQYF	TGCGCCAGCAAAAATTTACGACAGGGTTTAAGCACAGATACGCAGTATTTT
TRBV4-2	.	.	15	TRBJ1-2	CASSQVVAGLYGYTF	TGTGCCAGCAGCCAAGTGGTAGCAGGCCTCTATGGCTACACCTTC
TRBV27	.	.	9	TRBJ2-7	CASPGEQYF	TGTGCCAGTCCGGGCGAGCAGTACTTC
TRBV28	once	TRBD1	12	TRBJ1-1	CASSGQGREAFF	TGTGCCAGCAGCGGACAGGGCCGTGAAGCTTTCTTT
TRBV6-1	.	TRBD1	13	TRBJ2-7	CASNPGQGFEQYF	TGTGCCAGCAATCCGGGACAGGGTTTCGAGCAGTACTTC
TRBV16	.	TRBD2	15	TRBJ2-5	CASSLETSGAETQYF	TGTGCCAGCAGCCTTGAGACTAGCGGGGCAGAGACCCAGTACTTC
TRBV18	.	.	15	TRBJ2-5	CASSPPLRGQETQYF	TGTGCCAGCTCACCTCCCCTCCGGGGTCAAGAGACCCAGTACTTC
TRBV14	.	.	14	TRBJ1-1	CASSHAGYNTEAFF	TGTGCCAGCAGCCACGCAGGGTATAACACTGAAGCTTTCTTT
TRBV6-1	few	TRBD1	18	TRBJ2-3	CASSEAHGTGDMVDTQYF	TGTGCCAGCAGTGAAGCCCACGGGACAGGGGATATGGTAGATACGCAGTATTTT
TRBV19	.	.	15	TRBJ1-1	CASSIGMGRGAEAFF	TGTGCCAGTAGTATAGGTATGGGCAGGGGCGCTGAAGCTTTCTTT
TRBV7-2	.	.	13	TRBJ1-4	CASSLGTDEKLFF	TGTGCCAGCAGCTTAGGAACAGATGAAAAACTGTTTTTT
TRBV7-2	few	.	16	TRBJ2-7	CASSPLGFPSSYEQYF	TGTGCCAGCAGCCCCTTAGGGTTTCCGAGCTCCTACGAGCAGTACTTC
TRBV30	.	.	18	TRBJ1-6	CAWSARDNWSSYNSPLHF	TGTGCCTGGAGTGCCCGGGACAACTGGAGCTCCTATAATTCACCCCTCCACTTT
TRBV14	.	.	16	TRBJ2-1	CASSLGLGDPDNEQFF	TGTGCCAGCAGCCTTGGTCTAGGGGACCCAGACAATGAGCAGTTCTTC
TRBV6-5	once	.	14	TRBJ1-1	CASNPGGGRAEAFF	TGTGCCAGCAATCCTGGGGGCGGGAGGGCTGAAGCTTTCTTT
TRBV9	.	.	15	TRBJ2-7	CASSVGARGTYEQYF	TGTGCCAGCAGCGTAGGAGCCCGGGGGACCTACGAGCAGTACTTC
TRBV11-1	.	TRBD1	16	TRBJ1-6	CASSSSPGQGDSPLHF	TGTGCCAGCAGCTCATCTCCGGGACAGGGGGATTCACCCCTCCACTTT
TRBV5-1	.	TRBD2	14	TRBJ2-7	CASSLAGGLYEQYF	TGCGCCAGCAGCTTAGCGGGGGGACTCTACGAGCAGTACTTC
TRBV14	.	.	14	TRBJ2-7	CASSQDPGLPQQYF	TGTGCCAGCAGCCAAGACCCCGGCCTCCCCCAGCAGTACTTC
TRBV9	.	.	11	TRBJ1-5	CASSTHQPQHF	TGTGCCAGCAGCACTCATCAGCCCCAGCATTTT
TRBV4-2	few	.	14	TRBJ1-1	CASRALGGSTEAFF	TGTGCCAGCAGGGCCCTCGGGGGTTCCACTGAAGCTTTCTTT
TRBV9	once	TRBD2	15	TRBJ2-5	CASSEGSGEGETQYF	TGTGCCAGCAGCGAGGGTAGCGGGGAGGGGGAGACCCAGTACTTC
TRBV5-8	.	.	12	TRBJ1-2	CASSLVVYGYTF	TGTGCCAGCAGCTTGGTGGTGTATGGCTACACCTTC
TRBV15	.	.	14	TRBJ1-5	CATSRGRVEQPQHF	TGTGCCACCAGCAGAGGTAGGGTTGAACAGCCCCAGCATTTT
TRBV7-2	.	.	16	TRBJ1-2	CASSLGSPGRGHGYTF	TGTGCCAGCAGCTTAGGGTCCCCTGGGAGGGGTCATGGCTACACCTTC
TRBV30	.	.	13	TRBJ1-6	CAWSRAGPRTLHF	TGTGCCTGGAGTAGGGCAGGCCCCCGCACCCTCCACTTT
TRBV6-1	.	.	13	TRBJ1-2	CASTLTGEDGYTF	TGTGCCAGCACCCTGACAGGAGAGGATGGCTACACCTTC
TRBV2	.	.	11	TRBJ2-3	CASTYTDTQYF	TGTGCCAGCACTTACACAGATACGCAGTATTTT